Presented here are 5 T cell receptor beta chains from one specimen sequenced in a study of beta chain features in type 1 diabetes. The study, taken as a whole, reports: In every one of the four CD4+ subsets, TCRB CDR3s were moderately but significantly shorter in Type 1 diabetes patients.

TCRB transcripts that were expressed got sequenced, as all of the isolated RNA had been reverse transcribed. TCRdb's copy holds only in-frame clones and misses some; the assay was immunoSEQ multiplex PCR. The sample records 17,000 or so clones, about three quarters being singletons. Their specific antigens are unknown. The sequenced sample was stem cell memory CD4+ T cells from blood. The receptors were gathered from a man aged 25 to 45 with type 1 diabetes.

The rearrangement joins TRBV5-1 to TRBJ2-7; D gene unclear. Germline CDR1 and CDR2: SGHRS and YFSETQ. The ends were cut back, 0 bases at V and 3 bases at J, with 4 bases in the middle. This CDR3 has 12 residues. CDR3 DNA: TGCGCCAGCAGCTTGGATATCTACGAGCAGTACTTC. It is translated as CASSLDIYEQYF.

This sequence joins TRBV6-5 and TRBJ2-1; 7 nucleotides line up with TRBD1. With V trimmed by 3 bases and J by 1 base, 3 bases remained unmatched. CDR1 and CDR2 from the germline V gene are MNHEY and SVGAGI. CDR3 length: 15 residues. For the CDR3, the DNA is TGTGCCAGCAGTTATACAGGGGTTTCCTACAATGAGCAGTTCTTC. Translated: CASSYTGVSYNEQFF.

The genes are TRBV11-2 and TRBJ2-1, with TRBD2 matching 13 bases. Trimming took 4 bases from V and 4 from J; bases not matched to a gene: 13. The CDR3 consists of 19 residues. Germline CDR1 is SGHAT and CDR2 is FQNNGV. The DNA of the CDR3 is TGTGCCAGCAGCTCCCTGACCGTGACTAGCGGGGGGAGGTACAATGAGCAGTTCTTC. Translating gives CASSSLTVTSGGRYNEQFF.

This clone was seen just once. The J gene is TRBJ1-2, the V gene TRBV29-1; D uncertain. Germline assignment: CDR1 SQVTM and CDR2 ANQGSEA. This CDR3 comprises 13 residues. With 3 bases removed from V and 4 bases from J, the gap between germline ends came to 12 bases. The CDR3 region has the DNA TGCAGCGTTGAGGTCAGCACGGGCTATGGCTACACCTTC. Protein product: CSVEVSTGYGYTF. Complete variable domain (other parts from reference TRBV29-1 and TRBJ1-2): SAVISQKPSRDICQRGTSLTIQCQVDSQVTMMFWYRQQPGQSLTLIATANQGSEATYESGFVIDKFPISRPNLTFSTLTVSNMSPEDSSIYLCSVEVSTGYGYTFGSGTRLTVV.

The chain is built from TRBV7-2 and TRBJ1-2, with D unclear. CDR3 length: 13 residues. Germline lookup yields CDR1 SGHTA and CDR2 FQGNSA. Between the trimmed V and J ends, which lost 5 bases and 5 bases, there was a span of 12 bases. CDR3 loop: CASSPRTVYGYTF. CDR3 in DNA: TGTGCCAGCAGCCCCCGTACTGTATATGGCTACACCTTC.